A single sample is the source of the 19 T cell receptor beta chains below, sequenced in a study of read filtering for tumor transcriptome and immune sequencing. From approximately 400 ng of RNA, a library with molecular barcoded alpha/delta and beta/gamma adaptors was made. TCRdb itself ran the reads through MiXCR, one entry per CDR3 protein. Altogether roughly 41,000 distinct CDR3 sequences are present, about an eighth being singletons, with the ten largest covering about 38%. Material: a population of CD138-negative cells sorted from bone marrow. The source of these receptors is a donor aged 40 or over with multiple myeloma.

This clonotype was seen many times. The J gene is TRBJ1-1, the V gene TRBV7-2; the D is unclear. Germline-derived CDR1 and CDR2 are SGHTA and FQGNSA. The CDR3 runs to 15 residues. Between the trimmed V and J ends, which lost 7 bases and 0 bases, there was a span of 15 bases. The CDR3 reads CASILAPGLNTEAFF. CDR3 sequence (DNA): TGTGCCAGCATCCTAGCCCCGGGGTTGAACACTGAAGCTTTCTTT.

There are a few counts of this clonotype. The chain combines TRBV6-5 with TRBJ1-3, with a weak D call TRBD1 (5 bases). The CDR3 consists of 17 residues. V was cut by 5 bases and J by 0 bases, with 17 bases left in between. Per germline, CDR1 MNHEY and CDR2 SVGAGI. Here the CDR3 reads CASSTPGGGNSGNTIYF. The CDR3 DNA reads TGTGCCAGCAGTACCCCTGGTGGGGGAAACTCTGGAAACACCATATATTTT.

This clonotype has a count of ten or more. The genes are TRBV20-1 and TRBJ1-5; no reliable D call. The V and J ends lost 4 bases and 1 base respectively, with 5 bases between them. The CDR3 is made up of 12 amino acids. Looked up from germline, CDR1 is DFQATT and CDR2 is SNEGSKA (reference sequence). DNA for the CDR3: TGCAGTGCTAAACGGAGCAATCAGCCCCAGCATTTT. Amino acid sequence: CSAKRSNQPQHF.

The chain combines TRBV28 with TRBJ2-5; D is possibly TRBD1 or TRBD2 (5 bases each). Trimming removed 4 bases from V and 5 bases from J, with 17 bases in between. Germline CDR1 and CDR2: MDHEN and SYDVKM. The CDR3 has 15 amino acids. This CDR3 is CASSSPGRSFETQYF. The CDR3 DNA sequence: TGTGCCAGCAGTTCTCCGGGACGATCGTTTGAGACCCAGTACTTC.

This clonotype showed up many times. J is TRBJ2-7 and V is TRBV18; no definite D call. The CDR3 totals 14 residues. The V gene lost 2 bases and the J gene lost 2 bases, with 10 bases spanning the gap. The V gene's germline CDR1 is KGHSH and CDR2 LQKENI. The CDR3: CASSPKGGTYEQYF. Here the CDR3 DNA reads TGTGCCAGCTCACCAAAGGGTGGAACCTACGAGCAGTACTTC.

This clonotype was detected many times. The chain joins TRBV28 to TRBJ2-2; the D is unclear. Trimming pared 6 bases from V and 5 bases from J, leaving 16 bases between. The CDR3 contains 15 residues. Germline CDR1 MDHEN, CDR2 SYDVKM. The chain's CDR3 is CASSPLGLSTGELFF. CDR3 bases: TGTGCCAGCAGCCCCCTAGGTCTCTCTACCGGGGAGCTGTTTTTT.

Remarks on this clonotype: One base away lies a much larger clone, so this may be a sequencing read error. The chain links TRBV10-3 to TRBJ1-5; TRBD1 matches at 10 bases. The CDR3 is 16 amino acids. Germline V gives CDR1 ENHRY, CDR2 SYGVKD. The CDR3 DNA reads TGTGCCATCGGTGATCCAGACAGGGGGCGCGATCAGCCCCAGCATTTT. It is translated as CAIGDPDRGRDQPQHF.

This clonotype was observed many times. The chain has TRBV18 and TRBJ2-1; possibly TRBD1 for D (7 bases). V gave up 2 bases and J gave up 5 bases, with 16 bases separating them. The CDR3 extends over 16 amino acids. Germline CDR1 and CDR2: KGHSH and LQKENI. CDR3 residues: CASSPSVAGGNNEQFF. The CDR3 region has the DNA TGTGCCAGCTCACCATCCGTCGCAGGGGGGAACAATGAGCAGTTCTTC.

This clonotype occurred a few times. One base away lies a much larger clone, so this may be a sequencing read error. As DNA, the CDR3 is TGTGCCAGCAGCCGGGGGGACTCCAGCTTCAATGGGCAGTTCTTC. Residues: CASSRGDSSFNGQFF. The chain couples TRBV7-2 to TRBJ2-1; 7 nucleotides line up with TRBD2. There are 15 residues in the CDR3. The germline V gene encodes CDR1 SGHTA and CDR2 FQGNSA.

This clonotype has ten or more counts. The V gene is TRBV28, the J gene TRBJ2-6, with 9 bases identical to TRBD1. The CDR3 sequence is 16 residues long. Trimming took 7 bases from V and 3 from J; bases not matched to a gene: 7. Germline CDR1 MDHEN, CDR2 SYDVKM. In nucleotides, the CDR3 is TGTGCCAGCATTAAACAGGGGGCGCTTGGGGCCAACGTCCTGACTTTC. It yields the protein CASIKQGALGANVLTF.

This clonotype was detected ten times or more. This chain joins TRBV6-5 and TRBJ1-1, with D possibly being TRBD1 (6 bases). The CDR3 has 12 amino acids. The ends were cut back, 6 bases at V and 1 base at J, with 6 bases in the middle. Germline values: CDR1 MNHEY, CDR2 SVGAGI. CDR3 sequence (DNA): TGTGCCAGCAGAGGGGGGAACACTGAAGCTTTCTTT. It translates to CASRGGNTEAFF.

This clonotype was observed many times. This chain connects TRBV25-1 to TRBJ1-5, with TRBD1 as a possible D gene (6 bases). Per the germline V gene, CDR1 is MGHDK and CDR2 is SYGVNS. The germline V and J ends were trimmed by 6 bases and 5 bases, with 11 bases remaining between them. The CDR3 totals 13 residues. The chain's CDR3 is CASRGGDHQPQHF. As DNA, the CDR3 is TGTGCCAGCAGAGGGGGGGACCATCAGCCCCAGCATTTT.

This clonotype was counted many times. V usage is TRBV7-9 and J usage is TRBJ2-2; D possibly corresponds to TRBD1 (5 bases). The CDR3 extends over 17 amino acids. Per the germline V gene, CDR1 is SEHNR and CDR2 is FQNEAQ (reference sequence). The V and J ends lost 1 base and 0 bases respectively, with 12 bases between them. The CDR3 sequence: CASSLGPAGPNTGELFF. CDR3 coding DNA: TGTGCCAGCAGCTTAGGTCCCGCAGGGCCGAACACCGGGGAGCTGTTTTTT.

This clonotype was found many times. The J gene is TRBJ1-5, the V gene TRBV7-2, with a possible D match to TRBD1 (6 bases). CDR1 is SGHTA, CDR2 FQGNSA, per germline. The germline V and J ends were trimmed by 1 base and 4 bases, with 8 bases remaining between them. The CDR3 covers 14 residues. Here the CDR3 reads CASSLGGHNQPQHF. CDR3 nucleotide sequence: TGTGCCAGCAGCTTAGGGGGACATAATCAGCCCCAGCATTTT.

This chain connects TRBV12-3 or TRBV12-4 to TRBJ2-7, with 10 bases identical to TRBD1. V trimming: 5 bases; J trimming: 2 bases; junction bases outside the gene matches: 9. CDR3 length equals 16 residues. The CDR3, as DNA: TGTGCCAGCAGTCCCGCCATCGGGACAGGGGCCTACGAGCAGTACTTC. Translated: CASSPAIGTGAYEQYF.

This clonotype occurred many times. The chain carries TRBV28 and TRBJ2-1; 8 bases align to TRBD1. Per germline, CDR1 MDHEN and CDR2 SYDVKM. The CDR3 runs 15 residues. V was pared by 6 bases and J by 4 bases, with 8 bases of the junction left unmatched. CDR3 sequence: CASSQARTGYNEQFF. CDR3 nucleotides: TGTGCCAGCAGCCAAGCCAGGACAGGGTACAATGAGCAGTTCTTC.

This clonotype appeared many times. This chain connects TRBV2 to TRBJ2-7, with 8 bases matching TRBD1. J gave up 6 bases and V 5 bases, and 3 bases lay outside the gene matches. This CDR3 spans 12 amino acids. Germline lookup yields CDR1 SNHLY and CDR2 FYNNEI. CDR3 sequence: CASSRGQGEQYF. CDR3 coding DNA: TGTGCCAGCAGTCGCGGACAGGGCGAGCAGTACTTC.

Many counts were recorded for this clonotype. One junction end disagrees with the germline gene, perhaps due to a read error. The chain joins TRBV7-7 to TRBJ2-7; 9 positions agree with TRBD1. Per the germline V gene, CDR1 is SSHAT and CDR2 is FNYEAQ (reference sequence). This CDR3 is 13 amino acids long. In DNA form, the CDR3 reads TGTGCTAGCAGCTCGGGACAGGGAAACGAGCAGTACTTC. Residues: CASSSGQGNEQYF.

The CDR3 sequence: CASSPEGANNEQFF. CDR3 in DNA: TGTGCCAGCAGCCCCGAGGGGGCCAACAATGAGCAGTTCTTC. J is TRBJ2-1 and V is TRBV6-1; TRBD1 matches 7 bases. V was clipped by 6 bases and J by 5 bases; unmatched bases: 7. The CDR3 runs to 14 residues. Per the germline V gene, CDR1 is MNHNS and CDR2 is SASEGT.